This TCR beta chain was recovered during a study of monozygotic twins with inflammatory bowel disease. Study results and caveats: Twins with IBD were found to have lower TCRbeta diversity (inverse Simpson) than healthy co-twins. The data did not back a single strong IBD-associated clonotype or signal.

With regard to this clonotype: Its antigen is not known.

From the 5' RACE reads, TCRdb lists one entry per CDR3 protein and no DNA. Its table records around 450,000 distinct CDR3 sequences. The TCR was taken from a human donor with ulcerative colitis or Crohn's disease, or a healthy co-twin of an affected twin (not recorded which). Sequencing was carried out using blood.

The CDR3 reads CASRIPGTGDTEAFF. This chain uses TRBV12-2 with TRBJ1-1; the D gene TCRdb calls, TRBD1, cannot be checked with no DNA. TRBV12-2 constitutes a pseudogene. The length of the CDR3 is 15 residues.